A single sample is the source of the 7 T cell receptor beta chains below, sequenced in a study of blood T cells in healthy people across ages. It was with a sample-barcoded 5' primer and a J-beta primer mix that a second PCR of roughly 7 to 12 cycles was run. TCRdb recomputed calls from the 5' RACE reads with MiXCR, one row per CDR3 protein. This sample carries roughly 550,000 distinct CDR3 sequences, under 30% of them seen once, and the ten largest clones take around 10%. These data also featured in a second study, about T cells of mothers and their children.

The sample consisted of blood. These TCRs come from a boy under 18 in good health.

This clonotype was seen a handful of times. The rearrangement links TRBV3-1 to TRBJ2-7, with D possibly being TRBD1 (5 bases). The V end lost 4 bases, the J end lost 2 bases, and 12 bases lay between the germline ends. The CDR3 runs 14 residues. Germline loops: CDR1 LGHDT, CDR2 YNNKEL (reference sequence). The CDR3 reads CASSPGAGTYEQYF. CDR3 sequence (DNA): TGTGCCAGCAGCCCCGGTGCAGGGACCTACGAGCAGTACTTC.

The chain couples TRBV12-3 or TRBV12-4 to TRBJ2-2; D call uncertain. Trimming removed 3 bases at V and 5 bases at J, with 10 bases between. This CDR3 comprises 14 residues. The CDR3 loop reads CASSLELLTGELFF. CDR3 nucleotide sequence: TGTGCCAGCAGTTTGGAGCTGTTAACCGGGGAGCTGTTTTTT.

V is TRBV6-5 and J is TRBJ2-6; D not certain. Germline-derived CDR1 and CDR2 are MNHEY and SVGAGI. Deletions cut 6 bases from V and 4 bases from J, with 13 bases between. The CDR3 is 15 residues long. CDR3 region: CASSNWRSGANVLTF. CDR3 nucleotides: TGTGCCAGCAGCAATTGGCGATCAGGGGCCAACGTCCTGACTTTC.

As to this clonotype: The junction differs from germline at one of its ends, possibly a read error. The chain uses TRBV7-2 and TRBJ1-2; 12 nucleotides line up with TRBD1. The CDR3 is made up of 17 amino acids. Germline V gene sequence: CDR1 SGHTA, CDR2 FQGNSA. The CDR3 is CAGSSPGQGAMFYGYTF. CDR3 coding DNA: TGTGCCGGCAGCTCACCGGGACAGGGGGCCATGTTCTATGGCTACACCTTC.

This clonotype was counted at least ten times. The rearrangement links TRBV28 to TRBJ1-5, with TRBD1 as a possible D gene (6 bases). This CDR3 has 18 amino acids. With 5 bases removed from V and 3 bases from J, the gap between germline ends came to 23 bases. The germline V gene encodes CDR1 MDHEN and CDR2 SYDVKM. The CDR3 loop reads CASSRFDRLEFFNQPQHF. CDR3 bases: TGTGCCAGCAGTCGTTTCGACAGGTTGGAATTTTTCAATCAGCCCCAGCATTTT. Variable domain in full (rest from reference TRBV28 and TRBJ1-5): DVKVTQSSRYLVKRTGEKVFLECVQDMDHENMFWYRQDPGLGLRLIYFSYDVKMKEKGDIPEGYSVSREKKERFSLILESASTNQTSMYLCASSRFDRLEFFNQPQHFGDGTRLSIL.

The J gene is TRBJ1-2, the V gene TRBV7-9, with D uncertain. Trimming removed 0 bases from V and 4 bases from J, with 9 bases in between. The CDR3 is 14 amino acids. Germline CDR1 reads SEHNR; CDR2 reads FQNEAQ (reference sequence). CDR3 DNA: TGTGCCAGCAGCTTAGCAGGGTTTGGCTATGGCTACACCTTC. Its translation is CASSLAGFGYGYTF.

This clonotype appeared a few times. This chain links TRBV6-1 with TRBJ1-4; possible D gene TRBD1, 6 bases. The germline gives CDR1 MNHNS, CDR2 SASEGT. Trimming left V 0 bases short and J 7 bases short, with 9 bases between. There are 14 residues in the CDR3. The CDR3 DNA reads as TGTGCCAGCAGTGAAGCGGTCAGGGGTGAAAAACTGTTTTTT. Translating it yields CASSEAVRGEKLFF.